A selection of T cell receptor beta chains follows, all from one sample in a study of T cell responses to AZD1222 COVID-19 vaccine. The data were produced by immunoSEQ multiplex PCR, yet TCRdb's version contains in-frame clones alone and is incomplete. The sample shows fewer than 30,000 clones, over 90% of them seen only once. The sequencing used peripheral blood, collected on day 0 of AZD1222 vaccination. These receptors originate from an adult in good health. CDR3s include the opening cysteine and the closing phenylalanine or tryptophan.

j_call: TRBJ1-4
v_call: TRBV19
cdr3_aa: CASSMRGEKLFF

j_call: TRBJ1-1
v_call: TRBV5-6
cdr3_aa: CASSTGQGGAFF

j_call: TRBJ2-7
v_call: TRBV4-1
cdr3_aa: CASSPSWDRSYEQYF

j_call: TRBJ1-5
v_call: TRBV2
cdr3_aa: CASKGQVNQPQHF

j_call: TRBJ2-1
v_call: TRBV11-3
cdr3_aa: CASSLATRGEQFF

j_call: TRBJ1-2
v_call: TRBV9
cdr3_aa: CASSVGGVNYGYTF

j_call: TRBJ1-5
v_call: TRBV12-3/TRBV12-4
cdr3_aa: CASSFGSNQPQHF

j_call: TRBJ2-3
v_call: TRBV9
cdr3_aa: CASSVRGAGTDTQYF

j_call: TRBJ1-4
v_call: TRBV28
cdr3_aa: CASSLAGARTNEKLFF

j_call: TRBJ2-3
v_call: TRBV30
cdr3_aa: CAWSVQGQYF

j_call: TRBJ1-4
v_call: TRBV5-1
cdr3_aa: CASSLDSGVLWEKLFF

j_call: TRBJ1-2
v_call: TRBV6-5
cdr3_aa: CASSYRRGASGGYTF

j_call: TRBJ2-1
v_call: TRBV27
cdr3_aa: CASSSSVSYNEQFF

j_call: TRBJ1-2
v_call: TRBV6-2/TRBV6-3
cdr3_aa: CASSPQGARSYGYTF

j_call: TRBJ1-2
v_call: TRBV3-1/TRBV3-2
cdr3_aa: CASSQAGVGYTF

j_call: TRBJ1-1
v_call: TRBV2
cdr3_aa: CASSVQGGDTEAFF

j_call: TRBJ2-7
v_call: TRBV28
cdr3_aa: CASSLGQGYEQYF

j_call: TRBJ2-7
v_call: TRBV5-5
cdr3_aa: CASSLVGSSYEQYF

j_call: TRBJ2-2
v_call: TRBV30
cdr3_aa: CAWGQNPNTGELFF

j_call: TRBJ1-1
v_call: TRBV27
cdr3_aa: CASSWTPNTEAFF

j_call: TRBJ2-3
v_call: TRBV9
cdr3_aa: CASSPSDRMTDTQYF

j_call: TRBJ1-5
v_call: TRBV19
cdr3_aa: CASSILGGQPQHF

j_call: TRBJ2-7
v_call: TRBV19
cdr3_aa: CASSMTRAYEQYF

j_call: TRBJ2-7
v_call: TRBV5-5
cdr3_aa: CASSLGDFMREQYF

j_call: TRBJ2-1
v_call: TRBV11-3
cdr3_aa: CASSLDSRFNEQFF

j_call: TRBJ2-1
v_call: TRBV6-2/TRBV6-3
cdr3_aa: CASSYITEQFF

j_call: TRBJ2-5
v_call: TRBV19
cdr3_aa: CASSTIAGGGETQYF

j_call: TRBJ1-2
v_call: TRBV5-1
cdr3_aa: CASQGSHGYTF